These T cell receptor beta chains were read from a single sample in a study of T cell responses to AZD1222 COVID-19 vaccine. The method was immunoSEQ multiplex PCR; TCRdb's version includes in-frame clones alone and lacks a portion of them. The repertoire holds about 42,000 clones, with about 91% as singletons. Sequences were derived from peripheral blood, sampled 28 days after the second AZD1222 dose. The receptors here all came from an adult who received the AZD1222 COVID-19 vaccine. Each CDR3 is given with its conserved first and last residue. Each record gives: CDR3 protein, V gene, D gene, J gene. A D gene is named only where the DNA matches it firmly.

CDR3aa: CASSKKYGQLMNTEAFF; v_gene: TRBV21-1; d_gene: -; j_gene: TRBJ1-1
CDR3aa: CASSVYAPGNYEQYF; v_gene: TRBV9; d_gene: -; j_gene: TRBJ2-7
CDR3aa: CASSYLPGQWTEAFF; v_gene: TRBV7-2; d_gene: TRBD1; j_gene: TRBJ1-1
CDR3aa: CASSPGETQYF; v_gene: TRBV5-1; d_gene: -; j_gene: TRBJ2-5
CDR3aa: CASSLEAGYGYTF; v_gene: TRBV5-5; d_gene: -; j_gene: TRBJ1-2
CDR3aa: CAWSGVAGGPEQFF; v_gene: TRBV30; d_gene: TRBD2; j_gene: TRBJ2-1
CDR3aa: CASSYRDEQYF; v_gene: TRBV6-2/TRBV6-3; d_gene: -; j_gene: TRBJ2-7
CDR3aa: CASSSSTGQAYEQYF; v_gene: TRBV7-9; d_gene: -; j_gene: TRBJ2-7
CDR3aa: CATSGSGWEPQHF; v_gene: TRBV24-1; d_gene: -; j_gene: TRBJ1-5
CDR3aa: CASSEDLSGGFTDTQYF; v_gene: TRBV25-1; d_gene: TRBD2; j_gene: TRBJ2-3
CDR3aa: CASSPGAGANVLTF; v_gene: TRBV18; d_gene: -; j_gene: TRBJ2-6
CDR3aa: CASSLESGVSPLHF; v_gene: TRBV5-1; d_gene: -; j_gene: TRBJ1-6
CDR3aa: CASSLRIQETQYF; v_gene: TRBV11-2; d_gene: -; j_gene: TRBJ2-5
CDR3aa: CASSFLFSGANVLTF; v_gene: TRBV21-1; d_gene: -; j_gene: TRBJ2-6
CDR3aa: CASRGQLDSPLHF; v_gene: TRBV25-1; d_gene: TRBD1; j_gene: TRBJ1-6
CDR3aa: CASSLASGGQETQYF; v_gene: TRBV7-3; d_gene: TRBD2; j_gene: TRBJ2-5
CDR3aa: CASSRGGTVNTEAFF; v_gene: TRBV19; d_gene: -; j_gene: TRBJ1-1